This TCR beta chain was documented in a study of shared clonotypes between healthy human individuals. Study as a whole: Donor composition was a couple of women and three men, aged 18 to 49.

Study results and caveats: Among donors, clonotype sharing was expected to be affected by sequencing depth.

An approximately 180 ng quantity of DNA, 25,000 to 35,000 T cell genomes, went into the sorted-subset replicate PCRs. Sequenced by immunoSEQ multiplex PCR; TCRdb stores in-frame clones only, minus some. The data hold hundreds of thousands of clones, with approximately 96% observed a single time. About this clone: Its antigen remains unknown.

This CDR3 region has 15 residues. Germline CDR1 and CDR2: SGHVS and FQNEAQ. Trimming removed 5 bases at V and 3 bases at J, with 16 bases between. CD45RO negativity and positive selection for CCR7 defined naive CD8 cells, a population that excluded terminally differentiated effector memory CD45RA+ cells. All donors were healthy HIV-negative adults lacking recent acute infections or vaccinations. Input material: naive CD8+ T cells sorted from blood. The chain couples TRBV7-8 to TRBJ1-1; D is undetermined. This TCR was sampled from a woman in her thirties in good health. In DNA form, the CDR3 reads TGTGCCAGCAGCCCGGTCCGGCACCCCGACACTGAAGCTTTCTTT. Its translation is CASSPVRHPDTEAFF.